This T cell receptor (beta chain) was identified during a study of identical twins. This clonotype showed up just a few times. The antigen is not known. General study points: Models predicted less out-of-frame TCR alpha sharing in monozygotic twins than was found. Fewer insertions were carried by abundant cord blood beta clonotypes, but none was seen in memory repertoires.

Per germline, CDR1 SEHNR and CDR2 FQNEAQ (reference sequence). This CDR3 spans 17 amino acids. Trimming cost V 3 bases and J 0 bases, with 16 bases left between them. Everyone who gave samples was a healthy Caucasian. A template switching step contributed a universal primer site, while unique molecular identifiers were present in the cDNA. Each CDR3 protein is one row after TCRdb ran MiXCR on the 5' RACE reads. The data contain around 960,000 distinct CDR3 sequences, roughly an eighth of them singletons. These sequences were also reported in another study, on yellow fever vaccine responses in identical twins.

The sequenced sample consisted of PBMCs. The V gene is TRBV7-9, the J gene TRBJ2-3; possible D gene TRBD1, 5 bases. This TCR was sampled from a woman younger than 35 in good health. CDR3 sequence: CASSFGQGTPSTDTQYF. The CDR3 DNA follows: TGTGCCAGCAGCTTCGGGCAGGGCACTCCAAGCACAGATACGCAGTATTTT.